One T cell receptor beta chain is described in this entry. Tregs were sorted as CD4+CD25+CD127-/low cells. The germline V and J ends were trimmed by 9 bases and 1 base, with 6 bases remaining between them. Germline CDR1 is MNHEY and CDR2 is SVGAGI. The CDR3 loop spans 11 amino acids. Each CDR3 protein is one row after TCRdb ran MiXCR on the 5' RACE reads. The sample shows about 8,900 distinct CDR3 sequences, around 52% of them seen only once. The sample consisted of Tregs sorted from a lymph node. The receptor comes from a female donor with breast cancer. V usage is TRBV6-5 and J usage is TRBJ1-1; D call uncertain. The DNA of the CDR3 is TGTGCCAGTTCCCGGAACACTGAAGCTTTCTTT. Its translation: CASSRNTEAFF.